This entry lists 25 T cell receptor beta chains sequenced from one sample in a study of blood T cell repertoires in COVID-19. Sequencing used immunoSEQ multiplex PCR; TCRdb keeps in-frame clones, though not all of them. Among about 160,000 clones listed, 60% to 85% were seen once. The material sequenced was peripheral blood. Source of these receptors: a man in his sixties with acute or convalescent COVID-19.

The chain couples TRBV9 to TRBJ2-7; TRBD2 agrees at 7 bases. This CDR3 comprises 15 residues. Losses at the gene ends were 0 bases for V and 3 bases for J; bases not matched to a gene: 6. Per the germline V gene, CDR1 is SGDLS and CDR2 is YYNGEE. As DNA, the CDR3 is TGTGCCAGCAGCGTAGTCCCTGGGGGGGGCTACGAGCAGTACTTC. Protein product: CASSVVPGGGYEQYF.

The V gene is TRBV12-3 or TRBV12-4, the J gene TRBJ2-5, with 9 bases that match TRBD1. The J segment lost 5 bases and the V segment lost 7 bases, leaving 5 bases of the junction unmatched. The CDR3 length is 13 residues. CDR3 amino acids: CASNTGGGETQYF. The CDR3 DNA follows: TGTGCCAGCAACACAGGGGGCGGGGAGACCCAGTACTTC.

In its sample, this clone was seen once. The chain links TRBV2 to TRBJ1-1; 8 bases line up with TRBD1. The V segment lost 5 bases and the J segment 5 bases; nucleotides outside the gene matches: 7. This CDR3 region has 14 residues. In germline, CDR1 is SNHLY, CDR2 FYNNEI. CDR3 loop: CASSQSGTGTEAFF. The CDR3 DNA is TGTGCCAGCAGTCAATCCGGGACAGGAACTGAAGCTTTCTTT. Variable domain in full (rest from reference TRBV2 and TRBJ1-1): EPEVTQTPSHQVTQMGQEVILRCVPISNHLYFYWYRQILGQKVEFLVSFYNNEISEKSEIFDDQFSVERPDGSNFTLKIRSTKLEDSAMYFCASSQSGTGTEAFFGQGTRLTVV.

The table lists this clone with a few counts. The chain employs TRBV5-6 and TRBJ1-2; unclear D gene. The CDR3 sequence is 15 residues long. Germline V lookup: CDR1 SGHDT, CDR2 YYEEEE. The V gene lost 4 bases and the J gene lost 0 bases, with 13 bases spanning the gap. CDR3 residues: CASSPGYVANYGYTF. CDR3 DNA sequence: TGTGCCAGCAGCCCGGGTTATGTGGCTAACTATGGCTACACCTTC.

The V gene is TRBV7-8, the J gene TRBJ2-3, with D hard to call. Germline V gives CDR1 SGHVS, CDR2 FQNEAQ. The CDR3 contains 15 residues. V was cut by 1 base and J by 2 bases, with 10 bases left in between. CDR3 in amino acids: CASSLDSGNTDTQYF. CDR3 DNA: TGTGCCAGCAGCTTAGATTCAGGAAACACAGATACGCAGTATTTT.

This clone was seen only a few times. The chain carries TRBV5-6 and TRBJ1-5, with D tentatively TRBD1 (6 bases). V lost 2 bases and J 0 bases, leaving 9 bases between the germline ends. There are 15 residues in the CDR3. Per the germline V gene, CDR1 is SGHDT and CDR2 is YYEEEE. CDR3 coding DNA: TGTGCCAGCAGCTTTGGGACAATTAGCAATCAGCCCCAGCATTTT. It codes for CASSFGTISNQPQHF.

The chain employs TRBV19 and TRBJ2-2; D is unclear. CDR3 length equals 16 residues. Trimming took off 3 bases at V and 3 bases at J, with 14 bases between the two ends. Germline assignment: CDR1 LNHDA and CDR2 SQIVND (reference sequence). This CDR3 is CASSMFGGTYTGELFF. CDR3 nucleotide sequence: TGTGCCAGTAGTATGTTCGGCGGCACCTACACCGGGGAGCTGTTTTTT.

In nucleotides, the CDR3 is TGTGCCAGCAGCTTAGCGGCAGGGAGGGCCTACGAGCAGTACTTC. Translated: CASSLAAGRAYEQYF. The chain employs TRBV7-2 and TRBJ2-7; 7 bases match TRBD2. The germline gives CDR1 SGHTA, CDR2 FQGNSA. The CDR3 contains 15 residues. The J segment lost 2 bases and the V segment lost 0 bases, leaving 4 bases of the junction unmatched.

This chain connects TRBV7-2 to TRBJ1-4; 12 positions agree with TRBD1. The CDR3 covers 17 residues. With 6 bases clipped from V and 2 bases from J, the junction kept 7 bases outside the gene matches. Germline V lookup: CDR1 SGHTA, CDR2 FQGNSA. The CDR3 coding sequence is TGTGCCAGCAGGGGGCCGGGACAGGGGGCCACTAATGAAAAACTGTTTTTT. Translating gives CASRGPGQGATNEKLFF.

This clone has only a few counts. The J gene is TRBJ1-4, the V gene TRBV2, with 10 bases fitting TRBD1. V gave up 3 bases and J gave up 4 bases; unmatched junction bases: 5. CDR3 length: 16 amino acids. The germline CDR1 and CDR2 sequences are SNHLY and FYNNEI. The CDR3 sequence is CASSERTGGSNEKLFF. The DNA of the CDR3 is TGTGCCAGCAGTGAGAGGACAGGGGGAAGTAATGAAAAACTGTTTTTT.

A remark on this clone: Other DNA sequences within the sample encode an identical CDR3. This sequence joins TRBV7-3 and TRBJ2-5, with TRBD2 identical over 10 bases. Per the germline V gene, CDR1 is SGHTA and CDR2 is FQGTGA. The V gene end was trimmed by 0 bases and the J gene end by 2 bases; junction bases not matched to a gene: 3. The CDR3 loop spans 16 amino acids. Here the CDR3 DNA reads TGTGCCAGCAGCTTAACGTCTAGCGGGGGACAAGAGACCCAGTACTTC. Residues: CASSLTSSGGQETQYF.

CDR3 in DNA: TGTGCCAGTAGTGTACAGGAGAATCAGCCCCAGCATTTT. Translated, it gives CASSVQENQPQHF. The rearrangement uses TRBV19 and TRBJ1-5, with TRBD1 as a possible D gene (5 bases). This CDR3 comprises 13 residues. V was pared by 5 bases and J by 4 bases, with 9 bases between. CDR1 is LNHDA, CDR2 SQIVND, per germline (reference sequence). The entire variable domain, with the rest obtained from reference TRBV19 and TRBJ1-5, is as follows: DGGITQSPKYLFRKEGQNVTLSCEQNLNHDAMYWYRQDPGQGLRLIYYSQIVNDFQKGDIAEGYSVSREKKESFPLTVTSAQKNPTAFYLCASSVQENQPQHFGDGTRLSIL.

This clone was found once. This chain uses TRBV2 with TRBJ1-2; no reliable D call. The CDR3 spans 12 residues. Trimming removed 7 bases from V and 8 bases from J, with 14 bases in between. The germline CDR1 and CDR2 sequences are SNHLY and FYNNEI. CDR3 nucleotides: TGTGCCAGCAATTTGGAGTTTTCGGGCTACACCTTC. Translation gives CASNLEFSGYTF.

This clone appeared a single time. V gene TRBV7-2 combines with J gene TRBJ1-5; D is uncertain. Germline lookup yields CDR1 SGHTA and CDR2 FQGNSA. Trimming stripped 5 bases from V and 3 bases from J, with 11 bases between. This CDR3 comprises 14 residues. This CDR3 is CASSLPGYNQPQHF. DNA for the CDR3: TGTGCCAGCAGCCTCCCCGGGTACAATCAGCCCCAGCATTTT.

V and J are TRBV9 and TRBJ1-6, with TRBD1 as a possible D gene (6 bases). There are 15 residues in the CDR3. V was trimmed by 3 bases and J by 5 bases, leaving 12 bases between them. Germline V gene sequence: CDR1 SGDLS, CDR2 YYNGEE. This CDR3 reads CASSARDTHNSPLHF. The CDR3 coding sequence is TGTGCCAGCAGCGCCCGGGACACCCATAATTCACCCCTCCACTTT.

CDR3 region: CASSYTDSSYYGYTF. The DNA of the CDR3 is TGTGCCAGCAGTTACACGGACAGCTCTTACTATGGCTACACCTTC. This rearrangement joins TRBV6-2 or TRBV6-3 to TRBJ1-2; possibly TRBD1 for D (6 bases). The ends were cut back, 2 bases at V and 3 bases at J, with 13 bases in the middle. Germline V gene data show CDR1 as MNHEY and CDR2 as SVGEGT. The CDR3 spans 15 residues.

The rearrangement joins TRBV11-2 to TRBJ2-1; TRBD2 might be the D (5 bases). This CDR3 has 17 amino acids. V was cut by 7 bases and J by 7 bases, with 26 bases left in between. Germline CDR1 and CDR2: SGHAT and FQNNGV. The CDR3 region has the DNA TGTGCCAGCAACGTTCCGACGGGGTACATATTTTCAAATGAGCAGTTCTTC. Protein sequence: CASNVPTGYIFSNEQFF.

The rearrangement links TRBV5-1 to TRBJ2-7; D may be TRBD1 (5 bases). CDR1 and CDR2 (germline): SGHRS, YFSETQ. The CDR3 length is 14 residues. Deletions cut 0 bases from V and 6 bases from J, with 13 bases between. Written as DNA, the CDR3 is TGCGCCAGCAGCTTGGCCTTAGGGGCCAGCGAGCAGTACTTC. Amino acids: CASSLALGASEQYF.

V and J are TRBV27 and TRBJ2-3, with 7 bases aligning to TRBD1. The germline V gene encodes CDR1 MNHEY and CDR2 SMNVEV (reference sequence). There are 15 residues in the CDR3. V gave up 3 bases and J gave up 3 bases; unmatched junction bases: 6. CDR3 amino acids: CASSFGTVGTDTQYF. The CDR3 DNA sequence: TGTGCCAGCAGTTTCGGGACAGTAGGAACAGATACGCAGTATTTT.

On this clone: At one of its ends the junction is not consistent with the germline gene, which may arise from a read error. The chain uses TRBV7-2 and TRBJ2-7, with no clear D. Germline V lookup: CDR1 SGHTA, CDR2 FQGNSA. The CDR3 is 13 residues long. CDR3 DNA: TGTGCCAGCAGATTAGCAGCCTCCTACGAGCAGTACTTC. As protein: CASRLAASYEQYF.

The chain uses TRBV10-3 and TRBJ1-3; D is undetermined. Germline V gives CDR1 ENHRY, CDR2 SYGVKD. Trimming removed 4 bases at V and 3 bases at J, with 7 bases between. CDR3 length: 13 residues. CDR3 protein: CAISGTVGNTIYF. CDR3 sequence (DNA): TGTGCCATCAGTGGGACTGTTGGAAACACCATATATTTT.

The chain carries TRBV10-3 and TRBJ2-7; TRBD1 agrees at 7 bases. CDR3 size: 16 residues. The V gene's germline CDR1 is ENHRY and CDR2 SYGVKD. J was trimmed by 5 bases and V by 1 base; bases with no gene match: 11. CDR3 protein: CAISEFKGGPTHEQYF. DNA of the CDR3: TGTGCCATCAGTGAGTTCAAAGGGGGCCCAACCCACGAGCAGTACTTC.

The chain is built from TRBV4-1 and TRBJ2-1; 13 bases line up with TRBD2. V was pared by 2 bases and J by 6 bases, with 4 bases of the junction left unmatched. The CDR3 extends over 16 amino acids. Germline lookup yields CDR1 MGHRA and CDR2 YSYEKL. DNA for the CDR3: TGCGCCAGCAGCCAAACTAGCGGGGGGGCCAGCAATGAGCAGTTCTTC. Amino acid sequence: CASSQTSGGASNEQFF.

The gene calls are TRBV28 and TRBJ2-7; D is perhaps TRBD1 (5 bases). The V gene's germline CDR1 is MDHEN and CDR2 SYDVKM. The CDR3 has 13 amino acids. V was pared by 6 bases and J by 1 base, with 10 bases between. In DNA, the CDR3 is TGTGCCAGCAGAATGACAGCTTCCTACGAGCAGTACTTC. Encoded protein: CASRMTASYEQYF. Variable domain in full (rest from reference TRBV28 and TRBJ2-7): DVKVTQSSRYLVKRTGEKVFLECVQDMDHENMFWYRQDPGLGLRLIYFSYDVKMKEKGDIPEGYSVSREKKERFSLILESASTNQTSMYLCASRMTASYEQYFGPGTRLTVT.

The CDR3: CASSDGTSWGETQYF. The CDR3 DNA is TGTGCCAGCAGCGATGGGACTAGTTGGGGGGAGACCCAGTACTTC. The rearrangement links TRBV11-2 to TRBJ2-5; TRBD2 matches at 8 bases. CDR3 length equals 15 residues. The V and J ends lost 5 bases and 5 bases, in that order; junction bases with no gene match: 10. CDR1 and CDR2 from the germline V gene are SGHAT and FQNNGV.